This T cell receptor (beta chain) derives from a study of T cells in lung cancer brain metastases. The table came from immunoSEQ multiplex PCR; TCRdb's copy has only in-frame clones and leaves some out. This sample has fewer than 5,500 clones, with approximately 85% found just once. This clone was found once. V was cut by 8 bases and J by 7 bases, with 11 bases left in between. This CDR3 contains 11 residues. CDR1 is ENHRY and CDR2 is SYGVKD in the germline V gene. The chain employs TRBV10-3 and TRBJ1-1; weak D call: TRBD1 (6 bases). Sequencing was carried out using tumor tissue from the primary lung tumor. This receptor was obtained from a man aged 50-60 years with non-small cell lung cancer. In DNA form, the CDR3 reads TGTGCCATCGGAAGGGGGGGTGAAGCTTTCTTT. It codes for CAIGRGGEAFF.